A single sample gave rise to the 10 T cell receptor beta chains below, sequenced in a study of blood T cell repertoires in COVID-19. The table came from immunoSEQ multiplex PCR; TCRdb's copy has only in-frame clones and leaves some out. This sample has about 350,000 clones, with roughly 90% found just once. The sample was peripheral blood. The source of these receptors is a woman aged 55 to 70 with COVID-19, enrolled during active disease.

This sequence joins TRBV7-9 and TRBJ1-1, with 8 nucleotides matching TRBD1. Trimming removed 4 bases from V and 5 bases from J; junction bases left unmatched: 3. Germline V CDR1 and CDR2: SEHNR, FQNEAQ (reference sequence). This CDR3 is 13 amino acids long. The CDR3, as DNA: TGTGCCAGCAGCTCACAGGGGGGAACTGAAGCTTTCTTT. Its protein is CASSSQGGTEAFF.

This clone was seen only once. V is TRBV7-9 and J is TRBJ1-1; D remains unclear. Germline CDR1 reads SEHNR; CDR2 reads FQNEAQ (reference sequence). This CDR3 has 12 amino acids. V was clipped by 1 base and J by 6 bases, with 6 bases between them. The CDR3 is CASSLVQAEAFF. Written as DNA, the CDR3 is TGTGCCAGCAGCTTAGTGCAGGCTGAAGCTTTCTTT.

V usage is TRBV14 and J usage is TRBJ2-5; D possibly corresponds to TRBD2 (6 bases). This CDR3 comprises 16 residues. Germline V gene lookup returns CDR1 SGHDN and CDR2 FVKESK. Deletions cut 5 bases from V and 0 bases from J, with 16 bases between. Here the CDR3 reads CASSLRGLLYQETQYF. The DNA of the CDR3 is TGTGCCAGCAGCTTACGGGGACTGCTGTACCAAGAGACCCAGTACTTC.

This clone has only one observation. V usage is TRBV6-1 and J usage is TRBJ1-2; no clear D. The germline V and J ends were trimmed by 11 bases and 0 bases, with 10 bases remaining between them. Germline assignment: CDR1 MNHNS and CDR2 SASEGT. The CDR3 is 12 residues long. CDR3 nucleotide sequence: TGTGCCGTATCAGCGGCTAACTATGGCTACACCTTC. Encoded protein: CAVSAANYGYTF.

V is TRBV28 and J is TRBJ1-2; D ambiguous. Germline lookup yields CDR1 MDHEN and CDR2 SYDVKM. This CDR3 comprises 13 residues. With 3 bases removed from V and 6 bases from J, the gap between germline ends came to 11 bases. The CDR3 coding sequence is TGTGCCAGCAGTTTCGGGATCTATAATGGCTACACCTTC. It translates to CASSFGIYNGYTF.

The J gene is TRBJ2-7, the V gene TRBV6-5; 7 positions match TRBD2. Germline CDR1 reads MNHEY; CDR2 reads SVGAGI. This CDR3 has 15 amino acids. V was pared by 0 bases and J by 2 bases, with 4 bases of the junction left unmatched. CDR3 amino acids: CASSYSTSSPYEQYF. CDR3 nucleotides: TGTGCCAGCAGTTACTCGACTAGCAGCCCCTACGAGCAGTACTTC.

The genes are TRBV19 and TRBJ1-1; D uncertain. V was shortened by 6 bases and J by 1 base, with 12 bases between the two germline ends. Germline-derived CDR1 and CDR2 are LNHDA and SQIVND (reference sequence). The CDR3 covers 14 residues. Written as DNA, the CDR3 is TGTGCCAGTAGCCCTCCCCACGGGAACACTGAAGCTTTCTTT. This encodes CASSPPHGNTEAFF.

Worth noting for this clone: This specimen includes other DNA sequences encoding the same CDR3. This chain joins TRBV6-1 and TRBJ1-5; D not resolved. The V end was cut by 2 bases, the J end by 1 base, with 3 bases between. Germline CDR1 MNHNS, CDR2 SASEGT. The CDR3 is 13 residues long. CDR3 coding DNA: TGTGCCAGCAGTGAACAAAGCAATCAGCCCCAGCATTTT. This encodes CASSEQSNQPQHF.

The genes are TRBV3-1 (or the pseudogene TRBV3-2) and TRBJ1-1, with no clear D. Between the trimmed V and J ends, which lost 1 base and 0 bases, there was a span of 6 bases. Germline V gives CDR1 LGHDT, CDR2 YNNKEL (reference sequence). CDR3 length equals 14 residues. The CDR3 spells CASSQGAMNTEAFF. Here the CDR3 DNA reads TGTGCCAGCAGCCAAGGGGCGATGAACACTGAAGCTTTCTTT.

This chain connects TRBV11-2 to TRBJ1-3, with TRBD1 matching 7 bases. CDR3 length: 16 amino acids. Germline trimming cut 5 bases from V and 2 bases from J; bases unmatched to any gene: 9. Germline CDR1 and CDR2: SGHAT and FQNNGV. The CDR3 nucleotides are TGTGCCAGCAGCCTATGGACAGGAACCACTGGAAACACCATATATTTT. It is translated as CASSLWTGTTGNTIYF.